The following is a TCR beta chain sequence with its context. This clonotype was seen a few times. It lacks a known antigen. No much larger clone exists at a distance of one base, and base qualities are not known. The 35 to 40 donors, aged roughly 6 to 95 years, were systemically healthy Caucasian individuals from Russia. Each donor gave roughly 9.5 milliliters of peripheral blood, collected into EDTA-treated Vacutainer tubes. PBMCs were isolated by Ficoll-Paque density-gradient centrifugation, with at least 7 million obtained per sample. Trizol reagent was used to extract total RNA from PBMCs, with at least 5.5 micrograms per sample. For every donor, an aliquot of PBMCs went through flow cytometry to measure the percentages of naive CD45RAhigh/CD27high T cells. This entry belongs to a study of blood T cells in healthy people across ages (dated by TCRdb to the mid-2010s). Context from the whole study: Template switching captured roughly one uniquely barcoded TCR beta cDNA molecule per two T cells in model experiments. Using the same blood draw, the study looked at two additional independent replicas of 1 million unique cDNA reads for two donors, one aged 18 to 30 and the other aged 80 or older. Donors were grouped into four age groups: young (average approximately 16 years), middle-aged (around 39), aged (62) and long-lived (82). Age-related changes in TCR beta repertoire diversity were measured in the study by deep sequencing normalized with unique cDNA molecular identifiers. To avoid experimental bias, donors of different ages were randomly spread across the sequencing lanes.

Beyond this particular receptor, the publication reports: Estimates of total diversity based on one million sequenced T cells were considered lower bounds and underestimates. Compared with the aged group, more naive CD4+ T cells, fewer expanded clones and increased TCR diversity were shown by the long-lived group, suggesting age selection. Observed TCR beta diversity correlated strongly with the percentage of naive T cells measured by flow cytometry. Conclusive comparison of naive and antigen-experienced compartments was prevented by the profiling of bulk unsorted PBMCs. Because donor CMV infection status was unknown, age-related changes in expanded clonotypes were potentially confounded. Observed TCR beta diversity per million T cells fell roughly linearly with age, and a significant reduction was already apparent by age around 40.

Sequences DFQATT (CDR1) and SNEGSKA (CDR2) are obtained from the germline V gene (reference sequence). The trim is 3 bases for V and 0 bases for J, with a gap of 10 bases between the germline ends. The CDR3 starts with the cysteine, ends with the phenylalanine, and has 14 residues. Of the read, only the CDR3 DNA is kept; its 42 bases are in frame from base 1. Libraries were prepared through 5' RACE. The sequencer was an Illumina HiSeq 2500. A second roughly 6 to 12 cycle PCR used a sample-barcoded 5' primer and a J-beta primer mix. Each TCR beta cDNA molecule received a unique molecular identifier from a template-switch 5' adaptor carrying 12 random nucleotides. Each sample yielded at least 3 million CDR3-containing paired-end reads. First-strand cDNA was synthesized from all RNA with the Mint cDNA synthesis kit, primed by a TRBC-specific oligonucleotide. Following uracil-DNA glycosylase treatment, a first 18-cycle PCR with universal primers M1SS and BC2_uni_R was performed on all cDNA. In the source study's methods: For normalization, 1 million high-quality reads, each with a distinct molecular identifier, were randomly selected from each sample. Reads sharing molecular identifiers were discarded rather than binned into consensus sequences. MiTCR, run with a Q25 quality threshold and the strictest error-elimination algorithm, handled CDR3 identification, clonotype clustering and error correction. A nonparametric unseen species model with Euler transformation was used to estimate a lower bound on total TCR beta diversity. In-frame beta chains were kept once TCRdb had trimmed the public reads at Q25 with fastp and called clones with MiXCR. Identical CDR3 proteins give one entry, which carries the most common genes and DNA. TCRdb, not the original authors, processed these V and J calls. In this sample the table shows 600,000 to 800,000 distinct CDR3 sequences, 40% to 65% of which occur a single time. The ten top clones hold roughly 12% of the sample.

Recombination joined TRBV20-1 with TRBJ2-3; no D gene is confidently identified. Sequenced sample: blood. The sequence came from a woman older than 75 in good health. CDR3 protein: CSASEESSTDTQYF. The nucleotides read TGCAGTGCTAGCGAAGAGAGTAGCACAGATACGCAGTATTTT.